Listed below are T cell receptor beta chains from one sample, sequenced in a study of T-cell reconstitution after alpha-beta-depleted transplantation in children. From the PCR reads, TCRdb called clonotypes with MiXCR, one entry per CDR3 protein. In the table there are fewer than 550,000 distinct CDR3 sequences, around 15% of which are singletons. The material sequenced was PBMCs, mostly from graft donor cells, taken 360 days after TCRalphabeta/CD19-depleted stem cell transplant. Receptor source: a boy in the first two years of life who had a stem cell transplant for Wiskott-Aldrich syndrome, so the T cells may come from the graft donor. CDR3s leave out the opening cysteine and the closing phenylalanine or tryptophan.

TRBJ2-3 | 16 | TRBV11-1 | ASSDPPLAGTSTDTQY
TRBJ2-2 | 12 | TRBV10-3 | AISVAPGTGELF
TRBJ2-3 | 14 | TRBV7-6 | ASSLLSGYGTDTQY
TRBJ1-5 | 12 | TRBV12-3/TRBV12-4 | ASSLVASNQPQH
TRBJ2-7 | 12 | TRBV6-2/TRBV6-3 | ASSLPDRSYEQY
TRBJ1-2 | 12 | TRBV5-1 | ASSSAGRGYGYT
TRBJ2-1 | 14 | TRBV20-1 | SAFLSGGAFYNEQF
TRBJ2-1 | 11 | TRBV5-5 | ASSVFPDNEQF
TRBJ2-3 | 15 | TRBV5-1 | ASSLAWRGINTDTQY
TRBJ2-7 | 12 | TRBV4-1 | ASSQEVISYEQY
TRBJ2-3 | 13 | TRBV12-3/TRBV12-4 | ASSLGVRSTDTQY
TRBJ2-1 | 11 | TRBV29-1 | SVEPILDGEQF
TRBJ2-7 | 14 | TRBV18 | ASSTVRGLASYEQY
TRBJ2-7 | 12 | TRBV5-5 | ASSLGVGEYEQY
TRBJ2-3 | 13 | TRBV12-3/TRBV12-4 | ASSPIATVGDTQY
TRBJ2-1 | 16 | TRBV11-1 | ASSLVLTGGLSYNEQF
TRBJ2-3 | 16 | TRBV20-1 | SAPPAGRPLRSTDTQY
TRBJ2-3 | 12 | TRBV7-9 | GITGQGPTDTQY
TRBJ1-1 | 13 | TRBV2 | ASRGGTIRNTEAF
TRBJ2-5 | 14 | TRBV24-1 | ATSDLSGTAKETQY
TRBJ1-2 | 15 | TRBV28 | ASRPGDRAGGHYGYT
TRBJ2-6 | 14 | TRBV6-1 | ARIESQSSGANVLT
TRBJ2-7 | 12 | TRBV5-1 | ASGRTGGTSEQY
TRBJ1-6 | 14 | TRBV18 | ASSPELSSYNSPLH
TRBJ2-3 | 13 | TRBV10-3 | AISLTGGTTDTQY
TRBJ2-3 | 11 | TRBV5-1 | ASSLVGTDTQY
TRBJ2-7 | 11 | TRBV12-3/TRBV12-4 | ASSIARTYEQY
TRBJ2-4 | 11 | TRBV20-1 | SAPSGRRNIQY
TRBJ2-1 | 10 | TRBV5-1 | ASSLWDNEQF
TRBJ1-2 | 11 | TRBV12-3/TRBV12-4 | ASSFSGPYGYT
TRBJ2-5 | 14 | TRBV3-1 | ASSQDPEGFQETQY
TRBJ2-3 | 14 | TRBV6-5 | ASSYSGTSFRGTQY
TRBJ1-5 | 8 | TRBV7-7 | ASLHQPQH
TRBJ2-1 | 13 | TRBV4-3 | ASSQLRLAGDSPL
TRBJ2-1 | 12 | TRBV4-3 | ASSQDPHVRGQF
TRBJ2-6 | 16 | TRBV20-1 | SAKVWTGGASGANVLT
TRBJ2-5 | 12 | TRBV18 | ASHNRGAQETQY
TRBJ2-6 | 18 | TRBV18 | ASSPTAPLQAWTGANVLT
TRBJ2-7 | 16 | TRBV12-3/TRBV12-4 | TFNPTGLLDGSSYEQY
TRBJ2-4 | 12 | TRBV12-3/TRBV12-4 | ASSLDRGQNIQY
TRBJ1-1 | 9 | TRBV5-1 | ASSANTEAF